Reported below is one T cell receptor (beta chain). Its antigen is not known. The sample is drawn from a study of cytomegalovirus exposure and HLA in healthy donors. The PCR used 60 Vbeta and 13 Jbeta primers. TCRdb keeps only in-frame clones here, not all; method: immunoSEQ multiplex PCR. The data show about 83,000 clones, with roughly four fifths seen just once and about 1.9% held by the top ten. Study-level results: For most TCR sequences rarity was the rule, although some public TCRs occurred in many donors. It was only CMV serostatus that was available as immune exposure information. Reportedly, cytomegalovirus status was diagnosed with high sensitivity and specificity. In a later analysis, TCR beta V- and J-gene trimming was associated with a missense DCLRE1C variant.

Sequences were obtained from PBMCs. The source of this sequence is a woman aged 25 to 39 in good health and CMV-seronegative.

The CDR3 reads CASSPGTGWEGYTF. DNA of the CDR3: TGCGCCAGCAGCCCCGGGACAGGGTGGGAAGGCTACACCTTC. The chain has TRBV5-1 and TRBJ1-2; TRBD1 matches 9 bases. The CDR3 totals 14 residues. Germline assignment: CDR1 SGHRS and CDR2 YFSETQ. The V and J ends lost 4 bases and 8 bases, in that order; junction bases with no gene match: 9.